The 27 T cell receptor beta chains below were found in one sample sequenced in a study of T cells after yellow fever vaccination (dated by TCRdb to the late 2010s). Per the publication, the treatment or condition label means: live attenuated yellow fever vaccine strain. The library was made by 5' RACE. Sequencing took place on an Illumina HiSeq 2500. TCRdb trimmed public reads at Q25 via fastp, called clones via MiXCR and kept in-frame beta chains. Every entry covers one CDR3 protein and lists the most common genes and DNA from its rows. This sample gives roughly 260,000 distinct CDR3 sequences in total; over 10% of them show up just once. The ten largest clones represent 0.4% to 0.55% of the sample. The starting material was CD4+ T cells sorted from PBMCs, obtained 45 days after the yellow fever booster vaccination. The receptors originated from a man aged 25-40 years who received the YFV17D yellow fever vaccine.

J is TRBJ2-5 and V is TRBV3-1, with 11 bases identical to TRBD2. Trimming removed 7 bases from V and 4 bases from J; junction bases left unmatched: 5. CDR1 is LGHDT and CDR2 is YNNKEL in the germline V gene (reference sequence). The CDR3 is 14 amino acids. The CDR3 DNA is TGTGCCAGCACCTCAGGACTAGCGGGAGAGACCCAGTACTTC. Amino acid sequence: CASTSGLAGETQYF.

This clonotype came up a few times. The chain combines TRBV30 with TRBJ1-6; D call uncertain. The CDR3 covers 14 residues. Germline CDR1 is GTSNPN and CDR2 is SVGIG (reference sequence). Trimming removed 4 bases at V and 5 bases at J, with 12 bases between. The CDR3 DNA reads TGTGCCTGGATGAGGACCGCTAATAATTCACCCCTCCACTTT. Protein product: CAWMRTANNSPLHF.

V usage is TRBV7-2 and J usage is TRBJ2-5, with 11 bases lining up with TRBD2. This CDR3 has 15 residues. Germline lookup yields CDR1 SGHTA and CDR2 FQGNSA. J lost 4 bases, V lost 6 bases, and 7 bases had no gene match. CDR3 nucleotides: TGTGCCAGCAGTTCGACTAGCGGGATACCAGAGACCCAGTACTTC. Residues: CASSSTSGIPETQYF.

On this clonotype: A much larger clonotype is one base distant, so this may be a read error. The rearrangement joins TRBV7-2 to TRBJ2-7; D might be TRBD1 (6 bases). This CDR3 comprises 14 residues. Per germline, CDR1 SGHTA and CDR2 FQGNSA. The CDR3 region has the DNA TGTGCCAGCAGCCCGACAGGACCTCCCTACGAGCAGCACTTC. It translates to CASSPTGPPYEQHF.

This clonotype was counted ten times or more. The chain carries TRBV20-1 and TRBJ2-7; D uncertain. Trimming shortened V by 5 bases and J by 0 bases, and 5 bases separated the two germline ends. Germline V lookup: CDR1 DFQATT, CDR2 SNEGSKA (reference sequence). The CDR3 covers 11 residues. This chain's CDR3 is CSAQNSYEQYF. CDR3 DNA: TGCAGTGCTCAGAACTCCTACGAGCAGTACTTC.

CDR3 DNA: TGTGCCAGCAATAGCGGGAGCTTGAGAGAGACCCAGTACTTC. Translated: CASNSGSLRETQYF. This chain connects TRBV5-5 to TRBJ2-5; 9 bases match TRBD2. Trimming removed 6 bases from V and 4 bases from J; junction bases left unmatched: 7. Looked up from germline, CDR1 is SGHKS and CDR2 is YYEKEE (reference sequence). This CDR3 is built from 14 residues.

This clonotype was seen a handful of times. The rearrangement joins TRBV20-1 to TRBJ2-3, with 9 bases lining up with TRBD2. This CDR3 has 14 amino acids. The trim removed 1 base at V and 2 bases at J, leaving 1 base unmatched. Germline V gene data show CDR1 as DFQATT and CDR2 as SNEGSKA (reference sequence). CDR3 sequence: CSARVAGVTDTQYF. CDR3 DNA: TGCAGTGCTAGAGTAGCGGGGGTCACAGATACGCAGTATTTT.

This clonotype was observed a handful of times. V gene TRBV6-5 combines with J gene TRBJ1-2; TRBD1 is a possible D gene (5 bases). V was cut by 4 bases and J by 8 bases, with 17 bases left in between. Germline loops: CDR1 MNHEY, CDR2 SVGAGI. This CDR3 has 14 residues. CDR3 DNA sequence: TGTGCCAGCAGTTCCGAGGGTCCAGGGACCGGCTACACCTTC. This codes for CASSSEGPGTGYTF.

This clonotype was picked up a small number of times. The chain links TRBV7-2 to TRBJ2-7; 7 nucleotides line up with TRBD2. The J segment lost 3 bases and the V segment lost 5 bases, leaving 13 bases of the junction unmatched. The CDR3 totals 16 residues. Germline V CDR1 and CDR2: SGHTA, FQGNSA. Here the CDR3 DNA reads TGTGCCAGCAGCCGTCGATCCGGGACTATAAGCTACGAGCAGTACTTC. Translation gives CASSRRSGTISYEQYF.

V and J are TRBV12-3 or TRBV12-4 and TRBJ2-7; 9 bases are shared with TRBD1. The CDR3 runs 14 residues. V was clipped by 3 bases and J by 6 bases; unmatched bases: 6. CDR3 bases: TGTGCCAGCAGTTTCCGGGACAGGGATTCCGAGCAGTACTTC. Protein: CASSFRDRDSEQYF.

The genes are TRBV4-2 and TRBJ1-5; D not resolved. Looked up from germline, CDR1 is LGHNA and CDR2 is YNFKEQ. This CDR3 region has 14 residues. The germline V and J ends were trimmed by 1 base and 7 bases, with 11 bases remaining between them. CDR3 loop: CASSQATRDQPQHF. The CDR3 DNA reads TGTGCCAGCAGCCAAGCCACGAGAGACCAGCCCCAGCATTTT.

Many counts were recorded for this clonotype. The rearrangement uses TRBV6-1 and TRBJ1-1, with 8 positions matching TRBD1. Germline lookup yields CDR1 MNHNS and CDR2 SASEGT. Trimming removed 5 bases from V and 1 base from J; junction bases left unmatched: 6. This CDR3 contains 15 residues. CDR3 coding DNA: TGTGCCAGCAGTCTCAGACAGGGGCCGAACACTGAAGCTTTCTTT. This translates into CASSLRQGPNTEAFF.

This clonotype was counted between two and nine times. The chain is built from TRBV20-1 and TRBJ2-3; no definite D call. Trimming stripped 6 bases from V and 8 bases from J, with 12 bases between. The CDR3 runs 11 residues. Germline V gene data show CDR1 as DFQATT and CDR2 as SNEGSKA (reference sequence). This chain's CDR3 is CSAILMPTQYF. CDR3 nucleotides: TGCAGTGCGATACTGATGCCTACGCAGTATTTT.

This clonotype was recorded a few times. The chain carries TRBV28 and TRBJ2-7; unclear D gene. The CDR3 consists of 14 residues. Trimming took 6 bases from V and 2 from J, leaving 14 bases between them. Germline CDR1 is MDHEN and CDR2 is SYDVKM. This chain's CDR3 is CASRAPGRAYEQYF. Written as DNA, the CDR3 is TGTGCCAGCAGGGCTCCTGGAAGGGCCTACGAGCAGTACTTC.

This clonotype was counted many times. The J gene is TRBJ2-4, the V gene TRBV20-1, with 8 bases fitting TRBD1. V gave up 7 bases and J gave up 4 bases; unmatched junction bases: 6. CDR1 DFQATT and CDR2 SNEGSKA come from the germline V gene (reference sequence). The CDR3 runs to 13 residues. The CDR3 spells CSVDQGAKNIQYF. As DNA, the CDR3 is TGCAGTGTCGATCAGGGGGCGAAAAACATTCAGTACTTC.

This clonotype was picked up a small number of times. The CDR3 region is CASSQDLVRAGEQYF. CDR3 DNA sequence: TGTGCCAGCAGCCAAGATCTCGTCCGAGCGGGCGAGCAGTACTTC. This chain links TRBV14 with TRBJ2-7; D is possibly TRBD2 (6 bases). V lost 0 bases to trimming and J lost 6 bases, with 15 bases between them. CDR1 and CDR2 (germline): SGHDN, FVKESK. This CDR3 comprises 15 residues.

There are a few counts of this clonotype. The junction departs from germline at one end; a sequencing error may be responsible. The CDR3 coding sequence is TGTCGGGACGGGAGCTCCTACGAGCAGTACTTC. It specifies CRDGSSYEQYF. The gene calls are TRBV20-1 and TRBJ2-7, with D perhaps matching TRBD2 (6 bases). Germline V gene data show CDR1 as DFQATT and CDR2 as SNEGSKA (reference sequence). The CDR3 is 11 amino acids.

The table lists this clonotype with a few counts. The J gene is TRBJ2-5, the V gene TRBV12-3 or TRBV12-4; D is uncertain. The CDR3 is made up of 12 amino acids. Trimming left V 6 bases short and J 4 bases short, with 9 bases between. CDR3 bases: TGTGCCAGCAGCCAGGATCCAGAGACCCAGTACTTC. As protein: CASSQDPETQYF.

This clonotype was seen only a few times. This chain connects TRBV5-6 to TRBJ2-4, with a weak D call TRBD2 (6 bases). This CDR3 has 21 amino acids. V was shortened by 3 bases and J by 7 bases, with 35 bases between the two germline ends. CDR1 and CDR2 (germline): SGHDT, YYEEEE. The CDR3 DNA sequence: TGTGCCAGCAGCTACTCGCCCGGGACCGCAAAGACGTGGGCTGGGGGGAACATTCAGTACTTC. Translation gives CASSYSPGTAKTWAGGNIQYF.

The chain links TRBV18 to TRBJ2-1; D unclear. Trimming stripped 3 bases from V and 6 bases from J, with 9 bases between. The CDR3 covers 13 residues. Germline lookup yields CDR1 KGHSH and CDR2 LQKENI. The CDR3 spells CASSPPYLNEQFF. The CDR3 coding sequence is TGTGCCAGCTCACCTCCGTACCTCAATGAGCAGTTCTTC. Variable domain in full (rest from reference TRBV18 and TRBJ2-1): NAGVMQNPRHLVRRRGQEARLRCSPMKGHSHVYWYRQLPEEGLKFMVYLQKENIIDESGMPKERFSAEFPKEGPSILRIQQVVRGDSAAYFCASSPPYLNEQFFGPGTRLTVL.

The gene calls are TRBV3-1 and TRBJ2-1; 7 bases fit TRBD1. Germline lookup yields CDR1 LGHDT and CDR2 YNNKEL (reference sequence). Germline trimming cut 0 bases from V and 5 bases from J; bases unmatched to any gene: 7. The CDR3 is 16 amino acids. The CDR3 reads CASSQDLGDSHNEQFF. The CDR3 DNA reads as TGTGCCAGCAGCCAAGATCTTGGGGACAGCCACAATGAGCAGTTCTTC.

J is TRBJ1-5 and V is TRBV14; 7 positions agree with TRBD1. Trimming at V came to 4 bases and at J to 3 bases, leaving 12 bases not matched to a gene. This CDR3 has 17 residues. Germline V lookup: CDR1 SGHDN, CDR2 FVKESK. The CDR3 region has the DNA TGTGCCAGCAGCCCCGTCGAACTTACAGGGGTCAATCAGCCCCAGCATTTT. Its translation is CASSPVELTGVNQPQHF. Full variable domain (outside the CDR3, taken from reference TRBV14 and TRBJ1-5): EAGVTQFPSHSVIEKGQTVTLRCDPISGHDNLYWYRRVMGKEIKFLLHFVKESKQDESGMPNNRFLAERTGGTYSTLKVQPAELEDSGVYFCASSPVELTGVNQPQHFGDGTRLSIL.

This clonotype turned up a few times. The chain employs TRBV28 and TRBJ2-7; D may be TRBD1 (7 bases). The CDR3 is made up of 15 amino acids. Trimming removed 6 bases from V and 3 bases from J, with 18 bases in between. From germline, CDR1 is MDHEN and CDR2 SYDVKM. The CDR3 bases are TGTGCCAGCAGCCTTGCAGGGGGGAGGAACTACGAGCAGTACTTC. Amino acids: CASSLAGGRNYEQYF.

This clonotype was seen a few times. The rearrangement joins TRBV12-3 or TRBV12-4 to TRBJ2-7; 10 nucleotides line up with TRBD1. This CDR3 is 14 amino acids long. J was trimmed by 8 bases and V by 5 bases; bases with no gene match: 9. The CDR3 loop reads CASSHGTGAPKQYF. The CDR3 DNA follows: TGTGCCAGCAGTCACGGGACAGGGGCTCCCAAGCAGTACTTC.

The chain is built from TRBV12-3 or TRBV12-4 and TRBJ2-5; no definite D call. The V gene lost 1 base and the J gene lost 5 bases, with 11 bases spanning the gap. The CDR3 contains 14 residues. This CDR3 is CASSLGLRSETQYF. CDR3 coding DNA: TGTGCCAGCAGTTTAGGACTTCGGTCGGAGACCCAGTACTTC.

To note about this clonotype: One end of the junction does not line up with germline, which may come from a read error. The chain combines TRBV11-1 with TRBJ2-5, with 7 positions matching TRBD2. This CDR3 region has 18 residues. Germline CDR1 SGHAT, CDR2 FQDESV (reference sequence). The CDR3 loop is CASSLAEASGPLGESQYF. CDR3 in DNA: TGTGCCAGCAGCTTAGCAGAGGCTAGCGGACCTCTCGGGGAGAGCCAGTACTTC.

This clonotype was picked up a small number of times. J is TRBJ1-1 and V is TRBV3-1, with D unresolved. Germline V gives CDR1 LGHDT, CDR2 YNNKEL (reference sequence). The CDR3 has 12 amino acids. V was cut by 5 bases and J by 10 bases, with 14 bases left in between. The CDR3 region has the DNA TGTGCCAGCAGCAGCCCGGAAGGGCGAGCTTTCTTT. It translates to CASSSPEGRAFF.